The rows below give T cell receptor beta chains drawn from one sample of a study of blood T cell repertoires in COVID-19. Repertoires were generated with immunoSEQ multiplex PCR, while TCRdb's copy carries only in-frame clones and drops some. This sample has tens of thousands of clones, with 86% found just once. Sequenced input: peripheral blood. The receptors derive from a woman aged 55-70 years with acute or convalescent COVID-19. CDR3s include the opening cysteine and the closing phenylalanine or tryptophan. Fields, in order: D gene, V gene, J gene, clone size, CDR3 protein, CDR3 DNA. D genes are given only for firm matches. For some rows the clone size is stated as once, few or many, or as a class when expanded; others skip it.

TRBD2	TRBV20-1	TRBJ2-1	NA	CSASRASGTGEQFF	TGCAGTGCTAGTCGGGCTAGCGGGACGGGTGAGCAGTTCTTC
TRBD1	TRBV29-1	TRBJ1-2	NA	CSVDTGAGYTF	TGCAGCGTTGACACAGGGGCTGGCTACACCTTC
NA	TRBV3-1/TRBV3-2	TRBJ2-5	NA	CASSQEGQGGETQYF	TGTGCCAGCAGCCAAGAAGGGCAGGGGGGAGAGACCCAGTACTTC
TRBD2	TRBV4-2	TRBJ2-7	NA	CASSQENFRTSLYEQYF	TGTGCCAGCAGCCAAGAAAATTTTCGGACTAGCCTCTACGAGCAGTACTTC
TRBD1	TRBV5-1	TRBJ2-7	NA	CASSLEQGIYEQYF	TGCGCCAGCAGCTTGGAACAGGGGATCTACGAGCAGTACTTC
TRBD2	TRBV5-4	TRBJ2-2	few	CASREGLAGGNTGELFF	TGTGCCAGCAGAGAGGGACTAGCGGGAGGCAACACCGGGGAGCTGTTTTTT
NA	TRBV12-2	TRBJ1-1	NA	CASRLASRGPQTQEAFF	TGTGCAAGTCGCTTAGCTTCTAGGGGCCCTCAGACTCAGGAAGCTTTCTTT
NA	TRBV3-1/TRBV3-2	TRBJ2-1	once	CASSQGGGGNEQFF	TGTGCCAGCAGCCAAGGAGGGGGGGGCAATGAGCAGTTCTTC
TRBD1	TRBV6-5	TRBJ1-5	few	CASGQGYGQPQHF	TGTGCCAGCGGACAGGGGTACGGTCAGCCCCAGCATTTT
TRBD1	TRBV10-3	TRBJ1-5	NA	CAISTGQGRNQPQHF	TGTGCCATCAGCACGGGACAGGGGCGCAATCAGCCCCAGCATTTT
NA	TRBV12-3/TRBV12-4	TRBJ1-6	NA	CASSAPVSPLHF	TGTGCCAGCAGTGCCCCGGTCTCACCCCTCCACTTT
NA	TRBV19	TRBJ1-2	NA	CASKDERGFNYGYTF	TGTGCCAGTAAGGATGAAAGGGGCTTCAACTATGGCTACACCTTC
NA	TRBV29-1	TRBJ2-3	NA	CSVTDSTDTQYF	TGCAGCGTTACTGACAGTACAGATACGCAGTATTTT
NA	TRBV7-9	TRBJ2-1	NA	CASSEAYNEQFF	TGTGCCAGCAGCGAGGCATACAATGAGCAGTTCTTC
TRBD1	TRBV10-2	TRBJ2-2	NA	CASNSGQASAGELFF	TGCGCCAGCAACTCGGGACAGGCGTCCGCCGGGGAGCTGTTTTTT
TRBD2	TRBV7-9	TRBJ2-5	NA	CASSSWTSGIETQYF	TGTGCCAGCAGTTCGTGGACTAGCGGAATAGAGACCCAGTACTTC
NA	TRBV28	TRBJ1-6	NA	CASNMGGMDSPLHF	TGTGCCAGCAACATGGGGGGTATGGATTCACCCCTCCACTTT
TRBD1	TRBV5-1	TRBJ2-2	NA	CASSLLDRGTGELFF	TGCGCCAGCAGCCTCCTGGACAGGGGCACCGGGGAGCTGTTTTTT
NA	TRBV10-3	TRBJ2-3	once	CAISEGTGGSGTDTQYF	TGTGCCATCAGTGAGGGGACCGGAGGGAGTGGCACAGATACGCAGTATTTT
NA	TRBV29-1	TRBJ1-2	NA	CSVVQGYGYTF	TGCAGCGTGGTCCAGGGTTACGGCTACACCTTC
NA	TRBV15	TRBJ2-3	NA	CATSRRLGRTDTQYF	TGTGCCACCAGCAGAAGACTAGGGCGCACAGATACGCAGTATTTT
TRBD2	TRBV9	TRBJ2-1	NA	CASSPHSGIEQFF	TGTGCCAGCAGCCCGCATAGCGGGATTGAGCAGTTCTTC
NA	TRBV3-1/TRBV3-2	TRBJ2-2	NA	CASSQVRGSELFF	TGTGCCAGCAGCCAAGTTAGAGGATCGGAGCTGTTTTTT
NA	TRBV28	TRBJ2-3	NA	CASSLSRGISDTQYF	TGTGCCAGCAGTTTATCCCGGGGAATCTCCGATACGCAGTATTTT
TRBD1	TRBV5-1	TRBJ1-2	NA	CASRTGTGDYGYTF	TGCGCCAGTAGAACCGGGACAGGGGACTATGGCTACACCTTC
NA	TRBV5-4	TRBJ1-2	NA	CASSLQGYGYTF	TGTGCCAGCAGCTTGCAGGGGTATGGCTACACCTTC
TRBD2	TRBV10-2	TRBJ2-1	NA	CASRRTSDYNEQFF	TGCGCCAGCAGGAGGACTAGCGACTACAATGAGCAGTTCTTC
TRBD2	TRBV28	TRBJ2-1	NA	CASSLLAGGSHSEQFF	TGTGCCAGCAGTTTACTAGCGGGGGGCAGTCATTCGGAGCAGTTCTTC
NA	TRBV2	TRBJ1-1	NA	CASGGDKGIDAFF	TGTGCCAGCGGTGGGGACAAGGGTATCGACGCTTTCTTT
NA	TRBV9	TRBJ2-5	once	CASSLAAGNQETQYF	TGTGCCAGCAGCCTCGCCGCCGGGAACCAAGAGACCCAGTACTTC
NA	TRBV4-3	TRBJ1-5	NA	CASSQQGEGNQPQHF	TGCGCCAGCAGCCAGCAGGGCGAAGGCAATCAGCCCCAGCATTTT
NA	TRBV5-1	TRBJ2-1	NA	CASSLAKGEVNEQFF	TGCGCCAGCAGCTTGGCCAAGGGGGAAGTCAATGAGCAGTTCTTC
TRBD2	TRBV11-3	TRBJ2-1	once	CASSNGGVRANNEQFF	TGTGCCAGCAGCAACGGGGGGGTCAGGGCAAACAATGAGCAGTTCTTC